This T cell receptor beta chain originates from a study of siplizumab effects on memory and regulatory T cells. Overall study findings and caveats: Roughly 75-96% of proliferating CD4+ or CD8+ clones lacked a naive or memory phenotype that could be assigned. The apparent diversity of naive T cells exceeded that of memory cells, and naive T cells seemed to make a major contribution to the alloresponse.

To note about this clone: Its target is not known.

The CDR3 covers 17 residues. Germline-derived CDR1 and CDR2 are MGHRA and YSYEKL. The repertoire was sequenced with immunoSEQ multiplex PCR; TCRdb's copy has only in-frame clones and lacks some. Of 90,000 to 120,000 clones in the sample, 90% to 95% were seen once. The clonotype comes from a human donor in good health. Sequenced: Tregs sorted from blood. The genes are TRBV4-1 and TRBJ2-5; D is possibly TRBD2 (5 bases). The J call may be mistaken, given a closer DNA end match to TRBJ2-7. The CDR3 DNA reads TGCGCCAGCAGCCAAGGCTATATATCGACGACGGGGATCGAGCAGTACTTC. This gives the protein CASSQGYISTTGIEQYF.